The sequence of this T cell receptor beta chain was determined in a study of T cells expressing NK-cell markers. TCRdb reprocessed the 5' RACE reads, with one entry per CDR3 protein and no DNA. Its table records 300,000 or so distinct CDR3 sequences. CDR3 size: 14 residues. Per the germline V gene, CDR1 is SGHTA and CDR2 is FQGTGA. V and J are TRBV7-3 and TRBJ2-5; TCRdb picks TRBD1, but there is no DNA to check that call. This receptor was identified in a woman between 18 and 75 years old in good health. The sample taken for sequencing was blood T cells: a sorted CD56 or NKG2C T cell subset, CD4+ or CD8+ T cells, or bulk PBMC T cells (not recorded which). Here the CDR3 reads CASKGGSFQETQYF.